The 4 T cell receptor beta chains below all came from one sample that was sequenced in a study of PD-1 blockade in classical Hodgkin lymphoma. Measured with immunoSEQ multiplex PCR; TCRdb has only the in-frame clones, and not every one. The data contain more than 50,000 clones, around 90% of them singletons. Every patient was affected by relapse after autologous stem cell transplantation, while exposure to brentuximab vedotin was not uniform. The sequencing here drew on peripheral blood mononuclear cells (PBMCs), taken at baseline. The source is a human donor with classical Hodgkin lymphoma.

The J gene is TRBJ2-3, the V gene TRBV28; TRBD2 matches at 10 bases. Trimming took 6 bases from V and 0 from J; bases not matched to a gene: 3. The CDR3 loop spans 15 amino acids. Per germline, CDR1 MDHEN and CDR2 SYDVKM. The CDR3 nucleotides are TGTGCCAGCAGCCCACTAGCGGGAAGCACAGATACGCAGTATTTT. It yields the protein CASSPLAGSTDTQYF.

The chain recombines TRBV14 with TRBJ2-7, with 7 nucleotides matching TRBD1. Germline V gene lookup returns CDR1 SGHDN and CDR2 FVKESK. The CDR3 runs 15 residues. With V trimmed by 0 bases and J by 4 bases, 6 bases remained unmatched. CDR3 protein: CASSQEMNRGYEQYF. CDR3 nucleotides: TGTGCCAGCAGCCAAGAAATGAACAGGGGTTACGAGCAGTACTTC.

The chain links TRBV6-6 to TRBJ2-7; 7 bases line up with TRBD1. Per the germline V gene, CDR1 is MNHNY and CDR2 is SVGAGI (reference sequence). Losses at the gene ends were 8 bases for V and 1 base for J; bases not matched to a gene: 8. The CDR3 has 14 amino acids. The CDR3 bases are TGTGCCAGCTCAATCGAGGGGGCTTCCTACGAGCAGTACTTC. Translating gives CASSIEGASYEQYF.

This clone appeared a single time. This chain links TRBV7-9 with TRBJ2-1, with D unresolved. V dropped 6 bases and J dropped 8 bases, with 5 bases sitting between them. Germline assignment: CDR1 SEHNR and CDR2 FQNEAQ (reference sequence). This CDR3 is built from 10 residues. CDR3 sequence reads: CASRMDEQFF. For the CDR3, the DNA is TGTGCCAGCAGAATGGATGAGCAGTTCTTC.